The 4 T cell receptor beta chains presented below share a single source sample, sequenced in a study of beta chain features in type 1 diabetes. Study-wide points: Moderate but significant shortening of TCRB CDR3s was recorded in all four CD4+ subsets from Type 1 diabetes patients.

The entirety of the isolated RNA underwent reverse transcription, so expressed TCRB transcripts were sequenced. Here immunoSEQ multiplex PCR was the method, and the copy in TCRdb shows in-frame clones only, minus some. Of about 360,000 clones listed, roughly 12% are singletons. For these TCRs, the target antigens are not known. The source material was naive CD4+ T cells from blood. These receptors came from a woman aged 18-29 years with type 1 diabetes.

The rearrangement uses TRBV15 and TRBJ1-6, with D unclear. Trimming shortened V by 0 bases and J by 13 bases, and 13 bases separated the two germline ends. This CDR3 is 14 amino acids long. Germline CDR1 is LNHNV and CDR2 is YYDKDF (reference sequence). DNA of the CDR3: TGTGCCACCAGCAGAGAGGGCAGAACTCCGCCCCTCCACTTT. It is translated as CATSREGRTPPLHF.

The J gene is TRBJ1-2, the V gene TRBV29-1; tentative D call: TRBD1 (6 bases). This CDR3 is built from 11 residues. CDR1 is SQVTM, CDR2 ANQGSEA, per germline. Trimming took 4 bases from V and 6 from J, leaving 9 bases between them. CDR3 sequence (DNA): TGCAGCGTTGGGACAGAGCATGGCTACACCTTC. This gives the protein CSVGTEHGYTF. The whole variable domain, remainder taken from reference TRBV29-1 and TRBJ1-2, is SAVISQKPSRDICQRGTSLTIQCQVDSQVTMMFWYRQQPGQSLTLIATANQGSEATYESGFVIDKFPISRPNLTFSTLTVSNMSPEDSSIYLCSVGTEHGYTFGSGTRLTVV.

The rearrangement uses TRBV5-4 and TRBJ2-2; no definite D call. V lost 0 bases and J 0 bases, leaving 6 bases between the germline ends. This CDR3 spans 15 amino acids. Germline V gene lookup returns CDR1 SGHNT and CDR2 YYREEE (reference sequence). CDR3: CASSLGLTNTGELFF. For the CDR3, the DNA is TGTGCCAGCAGCTTGGGACTCACGAACACCGGGGAGCTGTTTTTT. The whole variable domain, remainder taken from reference TRBV5-4 and TRBJ2-2, is ETGVTQSPTHLIKTRGQQVTLRCSSQSGHNTVSWYQQALGQGPQFIFQYYREEENGRGNFPPRFSGLQFPNYSSELNVNALELDDSALYLCASSLGLTNTGELFFGEGSRLTVL.

The V gene is TRBV19, the J gene TRBJ2-7; 7 bases map to TRBD1. The J segment lost 3 bases and the V segment lost 0 bases, leaving 5 bases of the junction unmatched. This CDR3 is 15 amino acids long. Germline V gene lookup returns CDR1 LNHDA and CDR2 SQIVND (reference sequence). The CDR3 nucleotides read TGTGCCAGTAGTATAGAAGTGACAGGGCGCTACGAGCAGTACTTC. This translates into CASSIEVTGRYEQYF.